These 12 T cell receptor beta chains were sequenced from one sample in a study of blood T cell repertoires in COVID-19 (dated by TCRdb to between 2020 and 2021). Library preparation was by the immunoSEQ multiplex PCR assay. TCRdb carries this immuneACCESS record with in-frame sequences only. Its versions omit some clonotypes, under half of them owing to an unresolved V gene in the studies checked, with the rest unexplained. The sample table shows fewer than 250,000 clones, and 87% are seen once. The leading ten clones occupy 10% to 11% of the sample. The material sequenced was PBMCs or T cells enriched from blood (not recorded which). The receptors shown here come from a young man who had recovered from COVID-19.

The rearrangement uses TRBV5-1 and TRBJ2-7; 9 positions match TRBD2. Germline V gene sequence: CDR1 SGHRS, CDR2 YFSETQ. The CDR3 length is 14 residues. With 5 bases clipped from V and 0 bases from J, the junction kept 3 bases outside the gene matches. The CDR3 DNA sequence: TGCGCCAGCAGAGTGACTAGCGGCTCCTACGAGCAGTACTTC. Its protein product is CASRVTSGSYEQYF.

The chain is built from TRBV5-1 and TRBJ1-2; a weak D match, TRBD1 (5 bases). CDR1 is SGHRS, CDR2 YFSETQ, per germline. CDR3 length: 14 residues. Trimming pared 0 bases from V and 5 bases from J, leaving 11 bases between. The CDR3: CASSLGRGSYGYTF. The CDR3 DNA sequence: TGCGCCAGCAGCTTGGGACGGGGGAGTTATGGCTACACCTTC.

The chain combines TRBV18 with TRBJ2-1; 13 bases align to TRBD2. Germline values: CDR1 KGHSH, CDR2 LQKENI. V lost 3 bases, J lost 5 bases, and 1 base stayed unmatched. The CDR3 is made up of 15 amino acids. The CDR3 region has the DNA TGTGCCAGCTCACCCGGGACTAGCGGGGACAATGAGCAGTTCTTC. Translating gives CASSPGTSGDNEQFF.

This clone was detected a few times. V is TRBV11-3 and J is TRBJ2-7; D might be TRBD1 (6 bases). V lost 0 bases, J lost 0 bases, and 9 bases lay in between. There are 15 residues in the CDR3. Germline V lookup: CDR1 SGHNT, CDR2 YENEEA. DNA for the CDR3: TGTGCCAGCAGCTTAGAGAGGACAGACTCCTACGAGCAGTACTTC. It codes for CASSLERTDSYEQYF.

V is TRBV4-2 and J is TRBJ1-2; the D is unclear. The CDR3 spans 15 residues. Per the germline V gene, CDR1 is LGHNA and CDR2 is YNFKEQ. Trimming removed 5 bases from V and 4 bases from J, with 17 bases in between. CDR3 amino acids: CASSTEGQNLYGYTF. As DNA, the CDR3 is TGTGCCAGCAGCACCGAGGGTCAGAATCTCTATGGCTACACCTTC.

The V gene is TRBV6-1, the J gene TRBJ1-4, with D unresolved. CDR1 and CDR2 from the germline V gene are MNHNS and SASEGT. The V end lost 1 base, the J end lost 2 bases, and 23 bases lay between the germline ends. The CDR3 totals 20 residues. DNA for the CDR3: TGTGCCAGCAGTGAAGGGCTCGCGGGGATCGGTTTGGTGACTAATGAAAAACTGTTTTTT. Protein product: CASSEGLAGIGLVTNEKLFF.

This sequence joins TRBV30 and TRBJ1-2; 9 bases are shared with TRBD1. In germline, CDR1 is GTSNPN, CDR2 SVGIG (reference sequence). This CDR3 spans 13 amino acids. V was pared by 8 bases and J by 5 bases, with 9 bases of the junction left unmatched. The CDR3 sequence: CAVNRGPGYGYTF. The CDR3 DNA reads as TGTGCCGTCAACAGGGGGCCTGGATATGGCTACACCTTC.

The DNA of the CDR3 is TGCGCCAGCACTCGACAGGGGAGCCAGCCCCAGCATTTT. Translated, it gives CASTRQGSQPQHF. The genes are TRBV10-1 and TRBJ1-5, with 8 bases identical to TRBD1. Germline V gene sequence: CDR1 WNHNN, CDR2 SYGVQD (reference sequence). There are 13 residues in the CDR3. V shed 7 bases, J shed 7 bases, and the junction held 6 bases outside the gene matches.

CDR3 DNA: TGCGCCAGCAGCCAAGATTTTTTCGGTGTTTTGTATGGCTACACCTTC. The encoded protein is CASSQDFFGVLYGYTF. This chain joins TRBV4-1 and TRBJ1-2; D uncertain. V shed 0 bases and J shed 5 bases, with 16 bases lying between them. Germline V gene lookup returns CDR1 MGHRA and CDR2 YSYEKL. CDR3 size: 16 residues.

In this sample, this clone turned up once. V and J are TRBV27 and TRBJ1-3; 7 bases align to TRBD1. The V and J ends lost 5 bases and 0 bases, in that order; junction bases with no gene match: 4. Looked up from germline, CDR1 is MNHEY and CDR2 is SMNVEV (reference sequence). This CDR3 is 15 amino acids long. The chain's CDR3 is CASSRDSFSGNTIYF. For the CDR3, the DNA is TGTGCCAGCAGTAGGGACAGTTTCTCTGGAAACACCATATATTTT.

The rearrangement links TRBV21-1 to TRBJ2-5; the table gives TRBD1 as D, unverified against the DNA. TRBV21-1 is a pseudogene locus. The CDR3 contains 14 residues. The CDR3, as DNA: TGTGCCAGCGGAGCGGTCAGGGGCGTAGAGACCCAGTACTTC. This codes for CASGAVRGVETQYF.

The chain is built from TRBV6-2 or TRBV6-3 and TRBJ2-7, with 12 bases aligning to TRBD2. There are 16 residues in the CDR3. Per the germline V gene, CDR1 is MNHEY and CDR2 is SVGEGT. V gave up 2 bases and J gave up 4 bases; unmatched junction bases: 6. CDR3 protein: CASSYPGLAGRYEQYF. In DNA form, the CDR3 reads TGTGCCAGCAGTTACCCCGGACTAGCGGGGCGTTACGAGCAGTACTTC.